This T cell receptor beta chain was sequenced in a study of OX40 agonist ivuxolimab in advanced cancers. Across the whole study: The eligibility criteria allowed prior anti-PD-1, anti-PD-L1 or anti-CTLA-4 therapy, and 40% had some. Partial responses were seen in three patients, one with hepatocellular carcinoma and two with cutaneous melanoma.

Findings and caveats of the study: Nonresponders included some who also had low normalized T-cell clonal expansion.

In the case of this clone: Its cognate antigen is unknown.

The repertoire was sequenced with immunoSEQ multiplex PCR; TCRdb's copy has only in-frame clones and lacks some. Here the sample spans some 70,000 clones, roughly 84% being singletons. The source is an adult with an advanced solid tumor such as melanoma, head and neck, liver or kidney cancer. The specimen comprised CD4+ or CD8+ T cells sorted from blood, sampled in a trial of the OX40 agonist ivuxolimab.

CDR3 in DNA: TGTGCCAGCTCACCCGGGACAAGGTTCGACACTGAAGCTTTCTTT. It yields the protein CASSPGTRFDTEAFF. This chain links TRBV18 with TRBJ1-1; possible D gene TRBD1, 6 bases. Deletions cut 3 bases from V and 3 bases from J, with 14 bases between. Germline lookup yields CDR1 KGHSH and CDR2 LQKENI. The CDR3 sequence is 15 residues long. Variable domain in full (rest from reference TRBV18 and TRBJ1-1): NAGVMQNPRHLVRRRGQEARLRCSPMKGHSHVYWYRQLPEEGLKFMVYLQKENIIDESGMPKERFSAEFPKEGPSILRIQQVVRGDSAAYFCASSPGTRFDTEAFFGQGTRLTVV.